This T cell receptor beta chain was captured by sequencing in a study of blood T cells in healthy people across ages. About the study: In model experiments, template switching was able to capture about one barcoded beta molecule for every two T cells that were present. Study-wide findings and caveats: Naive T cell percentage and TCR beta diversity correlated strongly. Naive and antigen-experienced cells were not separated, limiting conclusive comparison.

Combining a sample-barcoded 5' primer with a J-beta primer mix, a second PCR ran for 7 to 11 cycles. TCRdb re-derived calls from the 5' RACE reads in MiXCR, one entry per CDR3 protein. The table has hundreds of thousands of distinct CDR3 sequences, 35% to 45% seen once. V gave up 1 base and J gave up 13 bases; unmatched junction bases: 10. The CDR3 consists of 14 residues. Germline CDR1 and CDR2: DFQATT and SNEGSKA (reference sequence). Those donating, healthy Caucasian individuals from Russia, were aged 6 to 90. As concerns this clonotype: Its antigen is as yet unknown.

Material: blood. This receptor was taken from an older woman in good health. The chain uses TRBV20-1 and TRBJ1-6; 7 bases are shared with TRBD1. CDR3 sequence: CSARARQGDAPLHF. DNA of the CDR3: TGCAGTGCTAGAGCACGACAGGGTGATGCCCCCCTCCACTTT.